This T cell receptor beta chain was profiled in a study of shared clonotypes between healthy human individuals. Libraries were prepared by immunoSEQ multiplex PCR; TCRdb keeps only in-frame clonotypes and omits some of them. The sample includes about 520,000 clones, roughly 80% of them seen just once. With respect to this clone: The identical CDR3 is also encoded by other nucleotide sequences in the sample.

Unsorted material relied on tens of millions of PBMCs as the source of genomic DNA. The sequenced sample consisted of PBMCs. The sequence was collected from a woman aged 40 to 50 in good health. Some clones in this sample may be carry-over from other donors' samples.

The CDR3 DNA sequence: TGTGCCAGCAGCTTATCTAGCAGCTACAATGAGCAGTTCTTC. Protein: CASSLSSSYNEQFF. V is TRBV7-9 and J is TRBJ2-1, with D possibly TRBD2 on 5 matching bases. This CDR3 has 14 residues. Germline lookup yields CDR1 SEHNR and CDR2 FQNEAQ (reference sequence). Trimming pared 2 bases from V and 3 bases from J, leaving 8 bases between.